The 10 T cell receptor beta chains reported below all come from one sample, sequenced in a study of blood T cell repertoires in COVID-19. Method: immunoSEQ multiplex PCR; TCRdb's copy keeps in-frame clones and lacks some. The data show 250,000 or so clones, about 80% seen once. The sample taken for sequencing was PBMCs or T cells enriched from blood (not recorded which). These receptors all stem from a man aged 45 to 65 who had recovered from COVID-19.

The chain is built from TRBV19 and TRBJ1-6, with 7 nucleotides matching TRBD1. Germline V gene lookup returns CDR1 LNHDA and CDR2 SQIVND (reference sequence). The V segment lost 6 bases and the J segment 8 bases; nucleotides outside the gene matches: 4. The CDR3 length is 13 residues. The CDR3 DNA reads TGTGCCAGTAGAGGGACAGAAGATTCACCCCTCCACTTT. Its protein is CASRGTEDSPLHF. Full variable domain (remainder filled in from reference TRBV19 and TRBJ1-6): DGGITQSPKYLFRKEGQNVTLSCEQNLNHDAMYWYRQDPGQGLRLIYYSQIVNDFQKGDIAEGYSVSREKKESFPLTVTSAQKNPTAFYLCASRGTEDSPLHFGNGTRLTVT.

The chain joins TRBV9 to TRBJ2-2, with TRBD2 identical over 11 bases. The junction had 9 bases not matched to a gene; V was cut back by 4 bases and J by 7 bases. Germline V gene lookup returns CDR1 SGDLS and CDR2 YYNGEE. The CDR3 has 16 amino acids. The CDR3 spells CASSPRLAGRGGELFF. As DNA, the CDR3 is TGTGCCAGCAGCCCCCGACTAGCGGGAAGGGGCGGGGAGCTGTTTTTT.

The chain combines TRBV6-5 with TRBJ1-5; D perhaps matches TRBD1 (5 bases). The CDR3 covers 15 residues. Germline V CDR1 and CDR2: MNHEY, SVGAGI. V was pared by 8 bases and J by 4 bases, with 18 bases between. CDR3 coding DNA: TGTGCCAGCGGATCGACAGCCGCAATAAATCAGCCCCAGCATTTT. As protein: CASGSTAAINQPQHF.

This clone is a singleton in its sample. The chain carries TRBV18 and TRBJ2-1, with unresolved D. The V end lost 3 bases, the J end lost 2 bases, and 11 bases lay between the germline ends. CDR3 length: 15 residues. CDR1 KGHSH and CDR2 LQKENI come from the germline V gene. The CDR3 nucleotides are TGTGCCAGCTCACCCGTGACTTCTCCCTACAATGAGCAGTTCTTC. Encoded protein: CASSPVTSPYNEQFF. Together with reference TRBV18 and TRBJ2-1, the CDR3 gives the full variable domain: NAGVMQNPRHLVRRRGQEARLRCSPMKGHSHVYWYRQLPEEGLKFMVYLQKENIIDESGMPKERFSAEFPKEGPSILRIQQVVRGDSAAYFCASSPVTSPYNEQFFGPGTRLTVL.

The V gene is TRBV6-8, the J gene TRBJ1-6, with D possibly being TRBD1 (5 bases). Looked up from germline, CDR1 is MNHGY and CDR2 is SAAAGT. The CDR3 has 12 residues. Trimming stripped 5 bases from V and 10 bases from J, with 9 bases between. The CDR3 DNA is TGTGCCAGCAGTAGGGGCCAGTCACCCCTCCACTTT. Translated, it gives CASSRGQSPLHF.

V gene TRBV11-3 combines with J gene TRBJ2-3; D is uncertain. Looked up from germline, CDR1 is SGHNT and CDR2 is YENEEA. CDR3 length: 18 residues. Trimming removed 5 bases at V and 2 bases at J, with 23 bases between. CDR3 DNA: TGTGCCAGCAGCCTAGGGCCGAGGCTCCGAAAGACCACAGATACGCAGTATTTT. Protein product: CASSLGPRLRKTTDTQYF.

In its sample, this clone was seen a few times. One junction end does not reproduce the germline sequence, and a read error may be involved. V usage is TRBV7-7 and J usage is TRBJ2-2, with a possible D match to TRBD1 (6 bases). CDR3 length equals 15 residues. Germline values: CDR1 SSHAT, CDR2 FNYEAQ (reference sequence). CDR3 coding DNA: TGTGCTAGCAGTTCAGGGGTTGGTGGCACCGGGGAGCTGTTTTTT. It encodes CASSSGVGGTGELFF.

The rearrangement links TRBV2 to TRBJ1-1; no definite D call. V was clipped by 5 bases and J by 0 bases, with 13 bases between them. Germline V gene sequence: CDR1 SNHLY, CDR2 FYNNEI. The CDR3 spans 15 residues. CDR3 sequence reads: CASSFTDLMNTEAFF. In nucleotides, the CDR3 is TGTGCCAGCAGTTTCACAGACCTCATGAACACTGAAGCTTTCTTT.

The rearrangement joins TRBV5-6 to TRBJ2-3; tentatively, D is TRBD1 (7 bases). CDR1 SGHDT and CDR2 YYEEEE come from the germline V gene. Trimming pared 4 bases from V and 8 bases from J, leaving 26 bases between. The CDR3 extends over 17 amino acids. Here the CDR3 DNA reads TGTGCCAGCAGCCCGGCGGACAGGACTGGGCCGGGAGTTACGCAGTATTTT. Its protein product is CASSPADRTGPGVTQYF.

The chain is built from TRBV6-1 and TRBJ1-6; 8 nucleotides line up with TRBD1. Germline-derived CDR1 and CDR2 are MNHNS and SASEGT. The CDR3 is 18 amino acids. V lost 1 base and J lost 0; bases outside the gene matches: 5. This CDR3 is CASSEGTGTTSYNSPLHF. CDR3 coding DNA: TGTGCCAGCAGTGAAGGGACAGGGACGACCTCCTATAATTCACCCCTCCACTTT.